What follows is one T cell receptor (beta chain) and its context. The table came from immunoSEQ multiplex PCR; TCRdb's copy has only in-frame clones and leaves some out. The data contain around 250,000 clones, around 87% of them seen just once; the ten biggest clones take up more than 0.35%. This entry belongs to a study of cytomegalovirus exposure and HLA in healthy donors. In germline, CDR1 is SEHNR, CDR2 FQNEAQ (reference sequence). This CDR3 region has 16 residues. The V gene end was trimmed by 7 bases and the J gene end by 3 bases; junction bases not matched to a gene: 8. The chain links TRBV7-9 to TRBJ1-6, with TRBD1 identical over 8 bases. The sequenced material came from PBMCs. This sequence originates from a woman between 18 and 29 years old in good health and CMV-seronegative. For the CDR3, the DNA is TGTGCCAGCACCAAAAAAGGACAGGGCTATAATTCACCCCTCCACTTT. Encoded protein: CASTKKGQGYNSPLHF.